These 8 T cell receptor beta chains originate from one sample sequenced in a study of Ad26.COV2.S vaccination and SARS-CoV-2 variants. As for treatment: roughly 19 received Ad26.COV2.S at low or high dose, single or two shots; a few received placebo; per-sample allocation not given. At day 63 after the first vaccine or placebo injection, samples were drawn. Some clones are missing from TCRdb's copy, which holds only in-frame ones; the method was immunoSEQ multiplex PCR. Of roughly 300,000 clones listed, 75% to 90% are singletons. The specimen comprised peripheral blood, sampled in a trial of Ad26.COV2.S vaccine versus placebo. These receptors were collected from a person between 18 and 65 years old who received the Ad26.COV2.S COVID-19 vaccine or a placebo.

The CDR3 region is CASSRRTGEFSAFF. CDR3 coding DNA: TGTGCCAGTAGCCGCCGGACAGGGGAATTTTCCGCTTTCTTT. The rearrangement links TRBV19 to TRBJ1-1; TRBD1 matches at 9 bases. The CDR3 contains 14 residues. Germline V CDR1 and CDR2: LNHDA, SQIVND (reference sequence). The junction had 13 bases not matched to a gene; V was cut back by 6 bases and J by 11 bases.

The table lists this clone with a few counts. The chain is built from TRBV5-5 and TRBJ2-7, with a weak D call TRBD2 (7 bases). The CDR3 is 15 amino acids. Trimming removed 2 bases from V and 2 bases from J, with 14 bases in between. The germline V gene encodes CDR1 SGHKS and CDR2 YYEKEE (reference sequence). CDR3 in amino acids: CASSLSPGGPYEQYF. In nucleotides, the CDR3 is TGTGCCAGCAGCTTATCGCCCGGGGGGCCCTACGAGCAGTACTTC.

The chain is built from TRBV2 and TRBJ1-1; the D is unclear. The V and J ends lost 8 bases and 0 bases respectively, with 13 bases between them. CDR1 is SNHLY and CDR2 is FYNNEI in the germline V gene. The CDR3 has 14 amino acids. CDR3 region: CASVPGKMNTEAFF. The CDR3 bases are TGTGCCAGCGTACCGGGAAAAATGAACACTGAAGCTTTCTTT.

The CDR3 protein is CATATALGLDTQYF. CDR3 nucleotide sequence: TGTGCCACCGCCACAGCCTTGGGTTTGGATACGCAGTATTTT. This rearrangement joins TRBV24-1 to TRBJ2-3; D unresolved. V lost 9 bases, J lost 6 bases, and 18 bases lay in between. Germline values: CDR1 KGHDR, CDR2 SFDVKD. This CDR3 is built from 14 residues.

The rearrangement links TRBV4-1 to TRBJ2-7; 7 nucleotides match TRBD2. V lost 0 bases to trimming and J lost 7 bases; unmatched junction nucleotides: 9. Per the germline V gene, CDR1 is MGHRA and CDR2 is YSYEKL. This CDR3 region has 15 residues. For the CDR3, the DNA is TGCGCCAGCAGCCAAGATTTTGCGGGAGCAGGAGAGCAGTACTTC. Translating gives CASSQDFAGAGEQYF.

The J gene is TRBJ1-4, the V gene TRBV6-5, with TRBD1 as a possible D gene (5 bases). This CDR3 has 15 residues. Germline values: CDR1 MNHEY, CDR2 SVGAGI. V was cut by 5 bases and J by 8 bases, with 18 bases left in between. CDR3 loop: CASSPTGRPSEKLFF. The DNA of the CDR3 is TGTGCCAGCAGTCCGACGGGACGCCCTTCAGAAAAACTGTTTTTT.

The CDR3, as DNA: TGTGCCAGCATCCCGACAGGGGGCTACGGCTACACCTTC. This sequence encodes CASIPTGGYGYTF. The V and J genes are TRBV12-3 or TRBV12-4 and TRBJ1-2; TRBD1 matches at 10 bases. The CDR3 consists of 13 residues. After removal of 7 bases from V and 8 bases from J, the junction contained 7 bases not matched to a gene.

The chain carries TRBV9 and TRBJ2-2; D perhaps matches TRBD2 (7 bases). In germline, CDR1 is SGDLS, CDR2 YYNGEE. Trimming removed 2 bases at V and 3 bases at J, with 17 bases between. The CDR3 loop spans 17 amino acids. CDR3 residues: CASSVGPGGPDTGELFF. CDR3 in DNA: TGTGCCAGCAGCGTTGGTCCGGGGGGCCCGGACACCGGGGAGCTGTTTTTT.